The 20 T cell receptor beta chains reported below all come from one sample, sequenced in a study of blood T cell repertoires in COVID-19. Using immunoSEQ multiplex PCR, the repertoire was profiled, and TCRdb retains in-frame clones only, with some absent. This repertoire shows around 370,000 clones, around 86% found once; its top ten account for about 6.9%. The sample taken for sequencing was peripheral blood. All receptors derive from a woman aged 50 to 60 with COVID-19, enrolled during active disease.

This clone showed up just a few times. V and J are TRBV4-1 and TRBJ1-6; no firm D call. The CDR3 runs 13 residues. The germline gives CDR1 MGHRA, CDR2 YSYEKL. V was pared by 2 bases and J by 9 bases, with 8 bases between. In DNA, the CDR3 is TGCGCCAGCAGCCAATCAAGGAGTTCACCCCTCCACTTT. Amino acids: CASSQSRSSPLHF.

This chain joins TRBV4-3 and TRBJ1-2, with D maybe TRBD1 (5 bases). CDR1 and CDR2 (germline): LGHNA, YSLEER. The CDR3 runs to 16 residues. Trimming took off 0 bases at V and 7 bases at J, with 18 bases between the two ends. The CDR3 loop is CASSQDLSGGERGYTF. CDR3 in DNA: TGCGCCAGCAGCCAAGATCTTTCGGGGGGGGAGCGTGGCTACACCTTC.

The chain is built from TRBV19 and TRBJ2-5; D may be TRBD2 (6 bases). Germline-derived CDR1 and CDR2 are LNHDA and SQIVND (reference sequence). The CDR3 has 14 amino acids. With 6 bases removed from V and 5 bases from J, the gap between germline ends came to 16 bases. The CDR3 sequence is CASSIPGRRETQYF. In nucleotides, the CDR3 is TGTGCCAGTAGCATCCCAGGGAGGCGGGAGACCCAGTACTTC.

CDR3 region: CASSFSGTGSFGYTF. For the CDR3, the DNA is TGTGCCAGCAGCTTCTCCGGGACAGGGAGCTTTGGCTACACCTTC. The rearrangement uses TRBV13 and TRBJ1-2, with 9 bases matching TRBD1. The trim removed 3 bases at V and 7 bases at J, leaving 9 bases unmatched. The CDR3 contains 15 residues. Germline V CDR1 and CDR2: PRHDT, FYEKMQ (reference sequence).

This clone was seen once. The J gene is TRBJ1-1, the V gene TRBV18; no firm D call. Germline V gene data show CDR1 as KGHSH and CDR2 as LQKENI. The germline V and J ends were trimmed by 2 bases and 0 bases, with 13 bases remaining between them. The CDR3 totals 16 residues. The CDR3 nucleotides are TGTGCCAGCTCACCAAATGTTGGAGTTTTGAACACTGAAGCTTTCTTT. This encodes CASSPNVGVLNTEAFF.

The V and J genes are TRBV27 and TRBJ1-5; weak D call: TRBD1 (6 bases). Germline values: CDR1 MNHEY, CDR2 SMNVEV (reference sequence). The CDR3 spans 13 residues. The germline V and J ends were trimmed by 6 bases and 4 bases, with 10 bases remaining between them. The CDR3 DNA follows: TGTGCCAGCAGACCGGACAGTAATCAGCCCCAGCATTTT. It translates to CASRPDSNQPQHF.

The CDR3 here is CASSSPYYEQYF. DNA for the CDR3: TGTGCCAGCAGCTCCCCCTATTACGAGCAGTACTTC. The chain links TRBV11-2 to TRBJ2-7, with unresolved D. The CDR3 has 12 residues. CDR1 is SGHAT, CDR2 FQNNGV, per germline. Trimming stripped 4 bases from V and 4 bases from J, with 8 bases between.

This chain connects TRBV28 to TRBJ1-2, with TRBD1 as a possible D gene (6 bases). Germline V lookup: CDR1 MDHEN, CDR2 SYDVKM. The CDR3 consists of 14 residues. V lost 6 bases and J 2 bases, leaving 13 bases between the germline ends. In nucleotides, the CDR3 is TGTGCCAGCAGCGAGACAGGCGGGAACTATGGCTACACCTTC. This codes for CASSETGGNYGYTF.

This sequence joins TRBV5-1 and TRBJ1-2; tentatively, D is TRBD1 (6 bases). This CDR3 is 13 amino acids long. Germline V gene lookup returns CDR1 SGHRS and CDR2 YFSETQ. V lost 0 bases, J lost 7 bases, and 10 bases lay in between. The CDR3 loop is CASSLVAGVGYTF. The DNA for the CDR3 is TGCGCCAGCAGCTTGGTGGCAGGGGTTGGCTACACCTTC.

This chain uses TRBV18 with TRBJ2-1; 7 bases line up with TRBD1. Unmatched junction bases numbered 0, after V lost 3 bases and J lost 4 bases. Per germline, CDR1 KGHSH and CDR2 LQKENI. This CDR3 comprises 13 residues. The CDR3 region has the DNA TGTGCCAGCTCACCGGACAGGTACAATGAGCAGTTCTTC. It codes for CASSPDRYNEQFF.

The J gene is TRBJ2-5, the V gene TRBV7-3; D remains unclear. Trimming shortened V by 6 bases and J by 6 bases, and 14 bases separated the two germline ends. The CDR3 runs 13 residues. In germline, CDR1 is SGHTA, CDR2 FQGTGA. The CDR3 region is CASSLSSMQTQYF. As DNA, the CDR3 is TGTGCCAGCAGTTTGAGTAGCATGCAGACCCAGTACTTC.

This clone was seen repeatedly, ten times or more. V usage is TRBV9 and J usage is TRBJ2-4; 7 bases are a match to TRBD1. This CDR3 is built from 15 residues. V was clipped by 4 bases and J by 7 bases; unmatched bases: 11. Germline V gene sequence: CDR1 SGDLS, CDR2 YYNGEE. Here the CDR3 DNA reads TGTGCCAGCAGCTCGCGCCGGGACAGTTGGAACATTCAGTACTTC. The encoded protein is CASSSRRDSWNIQYF. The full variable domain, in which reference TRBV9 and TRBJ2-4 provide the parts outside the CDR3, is DSGVTQTPKHLITATGQRVTLRCSPRSGDLSVYWYQQSLDQGLQFLIQYYNGEERAKGNILERFSAQQFPDLHSELNLSSLELGDSALYFCASSSRRDSWNIQYFGAGTRLSVL.

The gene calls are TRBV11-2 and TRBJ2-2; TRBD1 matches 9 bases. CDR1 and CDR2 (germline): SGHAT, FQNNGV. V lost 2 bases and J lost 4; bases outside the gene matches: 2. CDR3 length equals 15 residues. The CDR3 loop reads CASSLTGQGTGELFF. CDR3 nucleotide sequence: TGTGCCAGCAGCTTAACGGGACAGGGCACCGGGGAGCTGTTTTTT.

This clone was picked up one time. The CDR3 nucleotides are TGTGCCAGCAGCCGAGGAGGGGTTGAGCAGTTCTTC. Its translation is CASSRGGVEQFF. V gene TRBV3-1 (or the pseudogene TRBV3-2) combines with J gene TRBJ2-1; the D gene is possibly TRBD2 (6 bases). The CDR3 runs 12 residues. V was clipped by 4 bases and J by 9 bases, with 10 bases between them. Germline assignment: CDR1 LGHDT and CDR2 YNNKEL (reference sequence).

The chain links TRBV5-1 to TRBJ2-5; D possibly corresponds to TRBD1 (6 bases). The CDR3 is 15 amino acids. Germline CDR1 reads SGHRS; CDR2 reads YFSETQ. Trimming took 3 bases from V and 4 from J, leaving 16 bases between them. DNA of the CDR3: TGCGCCAGCAGCTCTTGGACAGCCTCCGGAGAGACCCAGTACTTC. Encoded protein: CASSSWTASGETQYF.

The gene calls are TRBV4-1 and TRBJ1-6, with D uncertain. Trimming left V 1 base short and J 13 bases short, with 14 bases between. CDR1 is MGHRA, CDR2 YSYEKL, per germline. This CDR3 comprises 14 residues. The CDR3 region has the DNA TGCGCCAGCAGCCAAGGTCGGAAACTAGGGCCCCTCCACTTT. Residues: CASSQGRKLGPLHF.

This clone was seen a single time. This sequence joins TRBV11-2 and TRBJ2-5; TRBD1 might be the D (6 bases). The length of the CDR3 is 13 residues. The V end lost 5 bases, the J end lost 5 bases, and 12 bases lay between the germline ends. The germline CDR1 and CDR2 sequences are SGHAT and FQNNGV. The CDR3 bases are TGTGCCAGCAGCGAACAGGGAAGGGAGACCCAGTACTTC. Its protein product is CASSEQGRETQYF.

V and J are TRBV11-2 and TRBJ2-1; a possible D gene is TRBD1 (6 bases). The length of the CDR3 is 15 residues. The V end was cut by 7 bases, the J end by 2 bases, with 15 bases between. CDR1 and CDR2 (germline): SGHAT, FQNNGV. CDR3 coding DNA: TGTGCCAGCACCAGACGGAGGACAGCCTACAATGAGCAGTTCTTC. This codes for CASTRRRTAYNEQFF.

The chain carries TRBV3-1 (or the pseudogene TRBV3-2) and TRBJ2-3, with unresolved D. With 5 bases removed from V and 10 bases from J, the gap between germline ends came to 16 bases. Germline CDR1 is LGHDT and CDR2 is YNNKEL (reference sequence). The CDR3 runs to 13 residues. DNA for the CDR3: TGTGCCAGCAGCTTTTTCCGCGTTTTTCCGCAGTATTTT. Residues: CASSFFRVFPQYF.

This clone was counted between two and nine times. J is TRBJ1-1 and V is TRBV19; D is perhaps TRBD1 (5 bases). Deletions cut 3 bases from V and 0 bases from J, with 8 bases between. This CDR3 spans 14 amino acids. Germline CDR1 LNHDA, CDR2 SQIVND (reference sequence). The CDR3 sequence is CASSMGTLNTEAFF. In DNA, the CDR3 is TGTGCCAGTAGTATGGGGACTCTGAACACTGAAGCTTTCTTT. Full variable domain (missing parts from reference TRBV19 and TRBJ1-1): DGGITQSPKYLFRKEGQNVTLSCEQNLNHDAMYWYRQDPGQGLRLIYYSQIVNDFQKGDIAEGYSVSREKKESFPLTVTSAQKNPTAFYLCASSMGTLNTEAFFGQGTRLTVV.